Shown below are 27 T cell receptor beta chains from a single sample sequenced in a study of T cell changes during pregnancy in multiple sclerosis. The assay was immunoSEQ multiplex PCR, and TCRdb's table has in-frame clones only and misses some. The sample includes around 96,000 clones, 85% to 95% of them seen just once. Sample: peripheral blood, taken in the first trimester of pregnancy. The receptors were gathered from a female donor with multiple sclerosis, enrolled in a pregnancy study.

The chain combines TRBV7-3 with TRBJ2-1; TRBD1 might be the D (6 bases). V lost 5 bases to trimming and J lost 7 bases, with 15 bases between them. This CDR3 comprises 14 residues. Germline assignment: CDR1 SGHTA and CDR2 FQGTGA. DNA of the CDR3: TGTGCCAGCAGCCCGCCGGACAGTCAGAATGAGCAGTTCTTC. This translates into CASSPPDSQNEQFF.

The rearrangement joins TRBV10-3 to TRBJ1-1; D may be TRBD1 (6 bases). Germline V gives CDR1 ENHRY, CDR2 SYGVKD. The CDR3 consists of 14 residues. Trimming pared 4 bases from V and 4 bases from J, leaving 13 bases between. The CDR3 sequence is CAISAGGGVTEAFF. CDR3 nucleotide sequence: TGTGCCATCAGTGCGGGGGGGGGCGTCACTGAAGCTTTCTTT.

This clone was seen a single time. The gene calls are TRBV15 and TRBJ1-3; perhaps TRBD1 as D (6 bases). Trimming stripped 5 bases from V and 7 bases from J, with 24 bases between. Looked up from germline, CDR1 is LNHNV and CDR2 is YYDKDF (reference sequence). The CDR3 is 17 residues long. The CDR3, as DNA: TGTGCCACCAGCTCCACAGTAGTGGGGGCGGGTGGGAACACCATATATTTT. Translated, it gives CATSSTVVGAGGNTIYF.

This chain uses TRBV7-8 with TRBJ2-3; 8 nucleotides align to TRBD2. CDR3 length: 15 residues. Per germline, CDR1 SGHVS and CDR2 FQNEAQ. V trimming: 5 bases; J trimming: 0 bases; junction bases outside the gene matches: 4. CDR3 in DNA: TGTGCCAGCAGCCCCGGGACTAGGAGCACAGATACGCAGTATTTT. Translation gives CASSPGTRSTDTQYF.

The chain is built from TRBV9 and TRBJ2-7; the D is unclear. Germline V gene data show CDR1 as SGDLS and CDR2 as YYNGEE. V lost 0 bases, J lost 0 bases, and 10 bases lay in between. This CDR3 is 15 amino acids long. CDR3 region: CASSVGGTISYEQYF. DNA of the CDR3: TGTGCCAGCAGCGTAGGTGGTACAATCTCCTACGAGCAGTACTTC.

The chain is built from TRBV5-1 and TRBJ1-1; D is possibly TRBD1 (5 bases). Trimming took off 2 bases at V and 4 bases at J, with 24 bases between the two ends. This CDR3 is built from 18 residues. Germline V gene lookup returns CDR1 SGHRS and CDR2 YFSETQ. The CDR3 region is CASSFKTRTIRSSTEAFF. The CDR3 DNA reads TGCGCCAGCAGCTTTAAGACTAGGACAATCCGGTCGTCCACTGAAGCTTTCTTT.

As to this clone: Sequence at one end of the junction differs from germline and may be a read error. CDR3 coding DNA: TGTGCCAGCAGTTACGCTGCCACGGGGGTAACGATCTTC. Residues: CASSYAATGVTIF. The chain recombines TRBV6-5 with TRBJ2-1, with D tentatively TRBD2 (6 bases). The germline V gene encodes CDR1 MNHEY and CDR2 SVGAGI. This CDR3 has 13 amino acids.

This clone was seen only once. This chain links TRBV6-4 with TRBJ2-1; 15 nucleotides line up with TRBD2. The germline V gene encodes CDR1 MRHNA and CDR2 SNTAGT. V lost 4 bases, J lost 10 bases, and 2 bases stayed unmatched. The CDR3 contains 14 residues. The CDR3 DNA sequence: TGTGCCAGCAGTGGGACTAGCGGGGGGGACGAGCAGTTCTTC. It encodes CASSGTSGGDEQFF.

This clone was picked up one time. The chain links TRBV5-5 to TRBJ2-3, with 8 bases identical to TRBD2. CDR3 length: 16 amino acids. Looked up from germline, CDR1 is SGHKS and CDR2 is YYEKEE (reference sequence). V lost 7 bases to trimming and J lost 4 bases; unmatched junction nucleotides: 14. This CDR3 is CASGSGVRAVADTQYF. CDR3 nucleotide sequence: TGTGCCAGCGGTAGCGGGGTAAGGGCTGTGGCAGATACGCAGTATTTT.

This rearrangement joins TRBV5-8 to TRBJ2-7; 9 nucleotides agree with TRBD2. This CDR3 is built from 16 residues. The junction had 10 bases not matched to a gene; V was cut back by 0 bases and J by 6 bases. The germline CDR1 and CDR2 sequences are SGHTS and YDEGEE. Written as DNA, the CDR3 is TGTGCCAGCAGCTTGGGCTCTAGCGGGGCGGCCGCCGAGCAGTACTTC. It translates to CASSLGSSGAAAEQYF.

The chain links TRBV18 to TRBJ1-3; perhaps TRBD1 as D (5 bases). The CDR3 has 14 residues. The V end lost 0 bases, the J end lost 4 bases, and 7 bases lay between the germline ends. Germline CDR1 and CDR2: KGHSH and LQKENI. This CDR3 reads CASSPPGLGNTIYF. In DNA, the CDR3 is TGTGCCAGCTCACCACCGGGACTCGGAAACACCATATATTTT.

The table lists this clone with a count of one. V is TRBV7-6 and J is TRBJ2-7; D is possibly TRBD2 (6 bases). Germline V CDR1 and CDR2: SGHVS, FNYEAQ. This CDR3 has 16 amino acids. Trimming pared 1 base from V and 2 bases from J, leaving 15 bases between. The CDR3 bases are TGTGCCAGCAGCTTAGAATATGCGGGGCACACCTACGAGCAGTACTTC. It translates to CASSLEYAGHTYEQYF.

The chain links TRBV4-1 to TRBJ1-1, with D maybe TRBD1 (6 bases). Trimming stripped 1 base from V and 8 bases from J, with 17 bases between. This CDR3 spans 15 amino acids. In germline, CDR1 is MGHRA, CDR2 YSYEKL. CDR3 nucleotide sequence: TGCGCCAGCAGCCAAGCCCCAAGAGGACAGCCGGAAGCTTTCTTT. Translating gives CASSQAPRGQPEAFF.

This chain uses TRBV5-1 with TRBJ1-6; 10 bases agree with TRBD1. The CDR3 has 14 amino acids. CDR1 is SGHRS and CDR2 is YFSETQ in the germline V gene. J lost 10 bases, V lost 4 bases, and 5 bases had no gene match. The CDR3 sequence is CASSPTGGDSPLHF. For the CDR3, the DNA is TGCGCCAGCAGCCCGACAGGGGGCGACTCACCCCTCCACTTT.

V usage is TRBV29-1 and J usage is TRBJ1-1; D is possibly TRBD1 (5 bases). Trimming removed 6 bases from V and 1 base from J, with 9 bases in between. CDR3 size: 12 residues. The germline V gene encodes CDR1 SQVTM and CDR2 ANQGSEA. CDR3 bases: TGCAGCGTCGACAGAGAGAACACTGAAGCTTTCTTT. It translates to CSVDRENTEAFF.

The chain is built from TRBV5-1 and TRBJ2-2; TRBD2 aligns across 7 bases. The germline CDR1 and CDR2 sequences are SGHRS and YFSETQ. The CDR3 consists of 14 residues. Trimming at V came to 0 bases and at J to 6 bases, leaving 2 bases not matched to a gene. CDR3: CASSLEGGAGELFF. DNA of the CDR3: TGCGCCAGCAGCTTGGAGGGAGGGGCCGGGGAGCTGTTTTTT.

This clone came up once. The chain couples TRBV9 to TRBJ1-1, with TRBD1 matching over 8 bases. Germline V gene lookup returns CDR1 SGDLS and CDR2 YYNGEE. This CDR3 spans 18 amino acids. J lost 1 base, V lost 3 bases, and 14 bases had no gene match. CDR3 sequence: CASSGEGGQGRPNTEAFF. Written as DNA, the CDR3 is TGTGCCAGCAGCGGAGAGGGTGGACAGGGCCGCCCGAACACTGAAGCTTTCTTT.

The J gene is TRBJ1-1, the V gene TRBV2, with unresolved D. Trimming left V 8 bases short and J 1 base short, with 17 bases between. The CDR3 covers 15 residues. Germline V gene lookup returns CDR1 SNHLY and CDR2 FYNNEI. CDR3 protein: CASQESDNQNTEAFF. DNA for the CDR3: TGTGCCAGCCAGGAATCAGACAACCAGAACACTGAAGCTTTCTTT.

The CDR3 protein is CASSLGPGSFGTDTQYF. In DNA form, the CDR3 reads TGCGCCAGCAGCTTGGGGCCAGGATCATTCGGCACAGATACGCAGTATTTT. The chain recombines TRBV5-1 with TRBJ2-3; D unclear. Germline assignment: CDR1 SGHRS and CDR2 YFSETQ. The V gene lost 0 bases and the J gene lost 1 base, with 15 bases spanning the gap. The CDR3 consists of 17 residues. The full variable domain, rest sourced from reference TRBV5-1 and TRBJ2-3, is KAGVTQTPRYLIKTRGQQVTLSCSPISGHRSVSWYQQTPGQGLQFLFEYFSETQRNKGNFPGRFSGRQFSNSRSEMNVSTLELGDSALYLCASSLGPGSFGTDTQYFGPGTRLTVL.

This clone was recorded once. The DNA for the CDR3 is TGTGCCAGCAGTGCCCGGGACAGCTCCTACGAGCAGTACTTC. Translated: CASSARDSSYEQYF. The chain is built from TRBV27 and TRBJ2-7, with 7 bases aligning to TRBD1. Losses at the gene ends were 5 bases for V and 0 bases for J; bases not matched to a gene: 4. This CDR3 spans 14 amino acids. Germline V gene sequence: CDR1 MNHEY, CDR2 SMNVEV (reference sequence).

The gene calls are TRBV18 and TRBJ1-6; D gene uncertain. V shed 2 bases and J shed 10 bases, with 15 bases lying between them. CDR3 size: 15 residues. Germline CDR1 KGHSH, CDR2 LQKENI. The CDR3 DNA sequence: TGTGCCAGCTCACCAGGAGGACCAGAGGGCTCACCCCTCCACTTT. Its protein is CASSPGGPEGSPLHF.

The CDR3 nucleotides read TGTGCCAGCAGGCGGACGGGGAATCAGCCCCAGCATTTT. It encodes CASRRTGNQPQHF. V and J are TRBV21-1 and TRBJ1-5. TRBV21-1 is a known pseudogene. The CDR3 is 13 amino acids.

V and J are TRBV7-9 and TRBJ2-7; D perhaps matches TRBD2 (5 bases). The V gene's germline CDR1 is SEHNR and CDR2 FQNEAQ (reference sequence). CDR3 length: 16 amino acids. V gave up 0 bases and J gave up 2 bases, with 14 bases separating them. The chain's CDR3 is CASSLAAWEKPYEQYF. CDR3 coding DNA: TGTGCCAGCAGCTTAGCGGCCTGGGAGAAGCCCTACGAGCAGTACTTC. The whole variable domain, filled in from reference TRBV7-9 and TRBJ2-7, reads DTGVSQNPRHKITKRGQNVTFRCDPISEHNRLYWYRQTLGQGPEFLTYFQNEAQLEKSRLLSDRFSAERPKGSFSTLEIQRTEQGDSAMYLCASSLAAWEKPYEQYFGPGTRLTVT.

The rearrangement uses TRBV6-5 and TRBJ1-6, with TRBD1 as a possible D gene (5 bases). The ends were cut back, 6 bases at V and 8 bases at J, with 17 bases in the middle. The CDR3 sequence is 15 residues long. Germline-derived CDR1 and CDR2 are MNHEY and SVGAGI. The CDR3 DNA sequence: TGTGCCAGCAGATCTGAGACAGCATTGTATTCACCCCTCCACTTT. Its protein is CASRSETALYSPLHF.

This sequence joins TRBV9 and TRBJ2-5; 8 nucleotides match TRBD2. V shed 0 bases, J shed 4 bases, and the junction held 8 bases outside the gene matches. The CDR3 is made up of 16 amino acids. CDR1 is SGDLS and CDR2 is YYNGEE in the germline V gene. The CDR3 DNA is TGTGCCAGCAGCGTAGTCGGCAGCGGGGGACCAGAGACCCAGTACTTC. Translated, it gives CASSVVGSGGPETQYF.

This clone was detected once. This rearrangement joins TRBV6-1 to TRBJ1-3; a weak D match, TRBD1 (6 bases). The V and J ends lost 3 bases and 4 bases respectively, with 10 bases between them. This CDR3 has 14 amino acids. Germline CDR1 reads MNHNS; CDR2 reads SASEGT. The CDR3 bases are TGTGCCAGCAGTGAGGGAGACAGGGGAAACACCATATATTTT. It yields the protein CASSEGDRGNTIYF.

Only one count was recorded for this clone. The chain has TRBV9 and TRBJ1-2; 7 nucleotides line up with TRBD1. The junction had 11 bases not matched to a gene; V was cut back by 4 bases and J by 2 bases. The CDR3 is 16 amino acids. Per germline, CDR1 SGDLS and CDR2 YYNGEE. The CDR3 is CASSKAPLGQNYGYTF. The CDR3 DNA reads as TGTGCCAGCAGCAAAGCACCATTGGGACAGAACTATGGCTACACCTTC.